The text below deals with one T cell receptor beta chain. Its antigen remains unknown. The sample comes from a study of T cells in Graves' hyperthyroidism and ophthalmopathy. Study context: Blood from the periphery was taken at initial diagnosis, before any treatment. Study-wide results and limits: Using 13 V-J features, a model discriminated ophthalmopathy from stable hyperthyroidism. Blood held most thyroid clonotypes expanded above 0.001 frequency.

Between the trimmed V and J ends, which lost 4 bases and 0 bases, there was a span of 23 bases. The CDR3 has 19 amino acids. CDR1 and CDR2 from the germline V gene are MNHEY and SVGAGI. RNA transcripts yielded amplified TCR beta CDR3 regions. TCR CDR3 regions were first amplified by RT-PCR with HTBI primers. TCRdb passed the multiplex PCR reads through MiXCR, listing each CDR3 protein once. Of some 620,000 distinct CDR3 sequences listed, 15% to 20% are singletons. Orbital computed tomography and thyroid ultrasound, together with serum TRAb and thyroxine and clinical symptoms, were used for diagnoses. The source of this sequence is a woman in her thirties with Graves' hyperthyroidism. This chain connects TRBV6-5 to TRBJ2-3, with D perhaps matching TRBD1 or TRBD2 (5 bases each). Sequencing was carried out using blood. For the CDR3, the DNA is TGTGCCAGCAGTTCCGCCCCGGGGCGGAACCGCACTAGCACAGATACGCAGTATTTT. This encodes CASSSAPGRNRTSTDTQYF.